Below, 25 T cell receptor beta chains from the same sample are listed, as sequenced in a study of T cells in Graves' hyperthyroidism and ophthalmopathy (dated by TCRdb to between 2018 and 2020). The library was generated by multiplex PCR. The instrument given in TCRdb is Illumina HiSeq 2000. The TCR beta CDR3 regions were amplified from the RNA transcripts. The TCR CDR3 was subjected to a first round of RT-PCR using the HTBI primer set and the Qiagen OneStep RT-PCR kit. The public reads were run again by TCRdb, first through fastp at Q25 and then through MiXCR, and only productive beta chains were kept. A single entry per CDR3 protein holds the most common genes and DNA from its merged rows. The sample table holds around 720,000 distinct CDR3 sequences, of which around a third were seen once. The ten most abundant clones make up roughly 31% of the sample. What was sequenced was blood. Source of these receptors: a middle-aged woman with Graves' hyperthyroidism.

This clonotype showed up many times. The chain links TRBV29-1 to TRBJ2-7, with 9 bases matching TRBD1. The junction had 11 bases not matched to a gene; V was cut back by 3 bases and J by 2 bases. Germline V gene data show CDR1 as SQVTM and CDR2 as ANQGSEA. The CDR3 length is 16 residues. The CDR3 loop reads CSVEIESGTGTYEQYF. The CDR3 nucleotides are TGCAGCGTTGAGATAGAAAGTGGGACAGGGACCTACGAGCAGTACTTC.

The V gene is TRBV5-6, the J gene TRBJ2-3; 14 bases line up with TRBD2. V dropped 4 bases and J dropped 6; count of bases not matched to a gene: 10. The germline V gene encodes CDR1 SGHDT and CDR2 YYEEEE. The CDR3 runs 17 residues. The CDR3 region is CASSGISRTSGGDTQYF. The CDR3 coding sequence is TGTGCCAGCAGCGGCATTTCCCGGACTAGCGGGGGGGATACGCAGTATTTT.

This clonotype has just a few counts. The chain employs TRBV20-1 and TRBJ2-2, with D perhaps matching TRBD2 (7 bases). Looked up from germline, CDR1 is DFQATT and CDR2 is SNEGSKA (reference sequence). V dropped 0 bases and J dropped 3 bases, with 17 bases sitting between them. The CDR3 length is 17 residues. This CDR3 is CSARDYRGAPDTGELFF. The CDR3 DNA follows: TGCAGTGCTAGAGATTATCGGGGGGCGCCCGACACCGGGGAGCTGTTTTTT.

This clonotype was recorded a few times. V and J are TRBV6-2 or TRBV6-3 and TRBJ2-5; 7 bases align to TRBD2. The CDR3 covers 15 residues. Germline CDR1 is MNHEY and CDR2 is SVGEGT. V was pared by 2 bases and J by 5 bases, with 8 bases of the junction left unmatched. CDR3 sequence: CASSYQSGVEETQYF. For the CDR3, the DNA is TGTGCCAGCAGTTACCAAAGCGGGGTGGAGGAGACCCAGTACTTC.

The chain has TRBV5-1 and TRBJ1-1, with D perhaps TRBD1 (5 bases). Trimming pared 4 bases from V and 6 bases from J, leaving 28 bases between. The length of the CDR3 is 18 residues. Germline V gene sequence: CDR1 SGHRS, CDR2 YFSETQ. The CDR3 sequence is CASSPAHGAKWGRSEAFF. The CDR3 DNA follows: TGCGCCAGCAGCCCGGCACACGGGGCTAAATGGGGTAGATCTGAAGCTTTCTTT.

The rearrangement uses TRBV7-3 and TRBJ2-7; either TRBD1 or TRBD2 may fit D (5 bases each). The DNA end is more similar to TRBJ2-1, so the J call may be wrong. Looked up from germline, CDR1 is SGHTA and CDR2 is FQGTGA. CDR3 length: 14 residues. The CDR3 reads CASSTPGPRAEQFF. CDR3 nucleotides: TGTGCCAGCAGCACACCGGGACCCCGCGCTGAGCAGTTCTTC.

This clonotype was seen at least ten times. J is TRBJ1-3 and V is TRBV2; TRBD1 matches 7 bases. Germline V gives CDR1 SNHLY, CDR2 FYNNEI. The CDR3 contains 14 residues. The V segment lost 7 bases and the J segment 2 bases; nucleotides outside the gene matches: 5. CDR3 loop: CASTDRATGNTIYF. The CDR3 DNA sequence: TGTGCCAGCACCGACAGGGCGACTGGAAACACCATATATTTT. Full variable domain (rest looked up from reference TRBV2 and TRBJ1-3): EPEVTQTPSHQVTQMGQEVILRCVPISNHLYFYWYRQILGQKVEFLVSFYNNEISEKSEIFDDQFSVERPDGSNFTLKIRSTKLEDSAMYFCASTDRATGNTIYFGEGSWLTVV.

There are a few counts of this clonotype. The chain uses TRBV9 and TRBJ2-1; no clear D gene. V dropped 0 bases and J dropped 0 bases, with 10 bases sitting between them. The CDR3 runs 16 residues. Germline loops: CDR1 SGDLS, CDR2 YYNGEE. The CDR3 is CASSVEQLSSYNEQFF. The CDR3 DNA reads TGTGCCAGCAGCGTAGAGCAGCTTAGCTCCTACAATGAGCAGTTCTTC.

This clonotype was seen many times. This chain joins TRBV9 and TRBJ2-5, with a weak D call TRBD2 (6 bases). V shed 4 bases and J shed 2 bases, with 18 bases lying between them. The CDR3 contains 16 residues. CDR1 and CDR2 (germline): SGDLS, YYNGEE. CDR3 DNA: TGTGCCAGCAGCCCCGCGGGGTTAGCGGAACAAGAGACCCAGTACTTC. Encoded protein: CASSPAGLAEQETQYF.

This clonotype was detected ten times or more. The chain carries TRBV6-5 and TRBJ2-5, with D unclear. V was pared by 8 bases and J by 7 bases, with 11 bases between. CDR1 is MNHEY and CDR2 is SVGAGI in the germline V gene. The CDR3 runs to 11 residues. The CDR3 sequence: CASGRPGTQYF. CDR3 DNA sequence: TGTGCCAGCGGACGCCCCGGGACCCAGTACTTC.

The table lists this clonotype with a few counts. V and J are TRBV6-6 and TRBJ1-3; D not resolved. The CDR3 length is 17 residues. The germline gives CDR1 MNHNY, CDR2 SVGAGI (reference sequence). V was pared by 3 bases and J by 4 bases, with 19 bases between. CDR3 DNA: TGTGCCAGCAGTTATACGACGTGGGCTCTGGAGGGAAACACCATATATTTT. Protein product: CASSYTTWALEGNTIYF.

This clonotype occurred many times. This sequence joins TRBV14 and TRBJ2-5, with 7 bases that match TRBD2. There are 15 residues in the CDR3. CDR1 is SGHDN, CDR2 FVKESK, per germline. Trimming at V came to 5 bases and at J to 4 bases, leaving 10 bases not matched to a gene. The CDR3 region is CASSSYLAAGETQYF. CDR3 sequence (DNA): TGTGCCAGCAGCTCCTACCTAGCGGCTGGAGAGACCCAGTACTTC.

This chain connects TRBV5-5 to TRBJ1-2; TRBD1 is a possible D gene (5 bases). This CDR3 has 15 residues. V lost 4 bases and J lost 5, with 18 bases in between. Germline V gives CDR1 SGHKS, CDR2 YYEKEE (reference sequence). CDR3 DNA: TGTGCCAGCAGCGCGGGGCTGACAGCTAGTTATGGCTACACCTTC. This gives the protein CASSAGLTASYGYTF.

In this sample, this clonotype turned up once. This CDR3 reads CSVPGTSGPHFTGETQYF. The CDR3 nucleotides are TGCAGCGTCCCCGGGACTAGCGGGCCACACTTCACCGGGGAGACCCAGTACTTC. This rearrangement joins TRBV29-1 to TRBJ2-5, with 12 bases matching TRBD2. This CDR3 region has 18 residues. Per the germline V gene, CDR1 is SQVTM and CDR2 is ANQGSEA. With 6 bases clipped from V and 5 bases from J, the junction kept 19 bases outside the gene matches.

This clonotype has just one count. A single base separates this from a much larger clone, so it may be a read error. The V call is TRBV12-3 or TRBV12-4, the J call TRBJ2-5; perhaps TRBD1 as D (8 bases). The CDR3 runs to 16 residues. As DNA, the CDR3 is TGTGCCAGCAGCTTGGACAGGGAGGGGAGTCAAGAGACCCAGCACTTC. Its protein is CASSLDREGSQETQHF.

Here the CDR3 DNA reads TGTGCCAGCAGCCGCAAAAGGGTTGAGGGCTACACCTTC. It translates to CASSRKRVEGYTF. The chain uses TRBV5-5 and TRBJ1-2; D gene unclear. CDR3 length equals 13 residues. V was shortened by 4 bases and J by 8 bases, with 15 bases between the two germline ends. Germline-derived CDR1 and CDR2 are SGHKS and YYEKEE (reference sequence).

The CDR3 nucleotides are TGTGCCAGCGGAACAGGGAGCTATGGCTACACCTTC. This encodes CASGTGSYGYTF. The V gene is TRBV6-2 or TRBV6-3, the J gene TRBJ1-2; maybe TRBD1 (6 bases). Trimming removed 8 bases from V and 4 bases from J, with 11 bases in between. This CDR3 comprises 12 residues. Per the germline V gene, CDR1 is MNHEY and CDR2 is SVGEGT.

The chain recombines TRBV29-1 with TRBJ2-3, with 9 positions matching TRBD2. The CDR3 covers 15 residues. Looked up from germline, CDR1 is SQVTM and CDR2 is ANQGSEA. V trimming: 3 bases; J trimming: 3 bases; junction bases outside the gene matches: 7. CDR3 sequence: CSVEAGLAGTDTQYF. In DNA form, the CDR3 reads TGCAGCGTTGAGGCCGGCCTAGCGGGAACAGATACGCAGTATTTT.

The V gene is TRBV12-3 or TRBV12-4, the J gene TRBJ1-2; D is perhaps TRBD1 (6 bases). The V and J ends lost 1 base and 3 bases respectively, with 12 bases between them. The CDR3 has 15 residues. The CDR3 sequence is CASSLVSGADYGYTF. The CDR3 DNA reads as TGTGCCAGCAGTTTAGTGTCGGGGGCTGACTATGGCTACACCTTC.

As DNA, the CDR3 is TGTGCCAGCACTGAACGGAGGGTCCAATCACCCCTCCACTTT. It translates to CASTERRVQSPLHF. This sequence joins TRBV6-5 and TRBJ1-6; D not certain. Looked up from germline, CDR1 is MNHEY and CDR2 is SVGAGI. Trimming removed 7 bases from V and 10 bases from J, with 17 bases in between. The CDR3 has 14 amino acids.

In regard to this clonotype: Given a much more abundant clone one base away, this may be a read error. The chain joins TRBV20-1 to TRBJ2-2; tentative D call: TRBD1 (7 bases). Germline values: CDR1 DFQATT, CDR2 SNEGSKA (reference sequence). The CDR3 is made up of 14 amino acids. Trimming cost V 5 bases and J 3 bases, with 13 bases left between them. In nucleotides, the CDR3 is TGCAGTGCTGACAGGGCGGGGCACACCGGGGAGCTGTTTTTT. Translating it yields CSADRAGHTGELFF.

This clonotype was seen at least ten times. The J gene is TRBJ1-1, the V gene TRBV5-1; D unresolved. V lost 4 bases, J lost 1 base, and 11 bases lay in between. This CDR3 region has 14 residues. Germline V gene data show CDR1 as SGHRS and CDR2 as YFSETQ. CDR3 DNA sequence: TGCGCCAGCAGCCCGGGTCGAACGAACACTGAAGCTTTCTTT. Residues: CASSPGRTNTEAFF.

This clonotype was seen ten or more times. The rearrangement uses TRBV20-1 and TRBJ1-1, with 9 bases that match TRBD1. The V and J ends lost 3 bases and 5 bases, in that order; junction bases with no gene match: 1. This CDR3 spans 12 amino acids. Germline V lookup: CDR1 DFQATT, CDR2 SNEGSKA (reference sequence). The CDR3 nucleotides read TGCAGTGCTAGGACAGGGGGAACTGAAGCTTTCTTT. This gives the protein CSARTGGTEAFF.

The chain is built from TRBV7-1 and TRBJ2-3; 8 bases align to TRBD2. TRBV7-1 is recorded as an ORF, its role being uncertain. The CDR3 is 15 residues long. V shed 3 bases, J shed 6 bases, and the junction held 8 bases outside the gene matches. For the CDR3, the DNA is TGTGCCAGCAGCTCTCTAGCGGGCCTGGGGGATACGCAGTATTTT. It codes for CASSSLAGLGDTQYF.

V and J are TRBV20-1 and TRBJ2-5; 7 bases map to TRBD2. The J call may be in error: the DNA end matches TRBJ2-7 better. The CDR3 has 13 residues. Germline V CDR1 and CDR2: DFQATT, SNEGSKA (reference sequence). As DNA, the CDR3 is TGCAGTGCTGTCCGAGCGGGGTCCTACGAGCAGTACTTC. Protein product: CSAVRAGSYEQYF.